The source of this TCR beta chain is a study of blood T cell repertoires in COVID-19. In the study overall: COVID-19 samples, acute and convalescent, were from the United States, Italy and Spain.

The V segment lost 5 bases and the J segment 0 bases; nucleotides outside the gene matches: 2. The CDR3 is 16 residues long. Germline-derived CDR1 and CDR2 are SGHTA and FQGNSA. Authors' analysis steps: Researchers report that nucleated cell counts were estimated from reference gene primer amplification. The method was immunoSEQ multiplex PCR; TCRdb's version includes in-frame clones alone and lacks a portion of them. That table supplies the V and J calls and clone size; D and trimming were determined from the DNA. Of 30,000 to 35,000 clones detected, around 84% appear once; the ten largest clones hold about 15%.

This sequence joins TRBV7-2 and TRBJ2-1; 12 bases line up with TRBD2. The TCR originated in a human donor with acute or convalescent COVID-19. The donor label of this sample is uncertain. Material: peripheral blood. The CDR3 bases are TGTGCCAGCAGCAGGACTAGCGGGGCCTCCTACAATGAGCAGTTCTTC. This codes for CASSRTSGASYNEQFF.